This T cell receptor beta chain is from a study of post-analysis software for immune sequencing data. Study in general: Multiple sclerosis in the patients followed relapsing-remitting, secondary progressive and progressive-relapsing courses.

This clonotype was counted a few times. No antigen is known for it. Study-wide results and caveats: Patients showed TRBV5-6, TRBV5-1 and TRBV20-1 among five TRBV segments more frequent than in controls. Strong co-clustering by F measure was evident for samples that had been prepared in the same batch. A significant reduction in normalized Chao1 diversity was observed in multiple sclerosis patients versus controls.

The CDR3 contains 18 residues. J gave up 4 bases and V 6 bases, and 18 bases lay outside the gene matches. cDNA libraries of TCR beta carried unique molecular identifiers. In TCRdb, the PCR reads were re-called with MiXCR into one record per CDR3 protein. The sample lists about 810,000 distinct CDR3 sequences; roughly 58% were seen once. The rearrangement links TRBV12-3 or TRBV12-4 to TRBJ2-1, with 7 nucleotides matching TRBD2. The sequence derives from a girl between 10 and 17 years old with multiple sclerosis. Source material: blood. The CDR3 is CASSRFRGEVPFYNEQFF. The DNA of the CDR3 is TGTGCCAGCAGCCGATTTCGGGGGGAAGTTCCTTTTTACAATGAGCAGTTCTTC.